This entry concerns a single T cell receptor (beta chain). This clonotype was seen many times. The antigen it binds to is not known. No much larger clonotype is one base removed from it; base qualities were not supplied. The data stem from a study of neurological immune-mediated disorders (dated by TCRdb to about 2019). About the investigation overall: Using UMI-based sequencing, the study compared peripheral blood TCR-beta repertoires from patients with HTLV-I-associated myelopathy (HAM/TSP), patients with multiple sclerosis, and healthy controls. The cohort comprised 68 subjects: 15 or so HAM/TSP patients, around 34 multiple sclerosis patients and about 20 healthy controls. Longitudinal samples, technical triplicates and paired sorted CD4+ and CD8+ T-cell subsets, alongside PBMC samples, were included among the 90 to 130 TCR-beta libraries.

General study outcomes and caveats: No identical CDR3 amino acid sequences were shared among expanded clones across subjects, suggesting private TCR-beta repertoires in all groups. TCR clonal expansion was highest in HAM/TSP patients and lowest in MS patients, with MS patients falling below even healthy controls.

Blood bank volunteers in Maryland, USA served as the healthy controls. For the unsorted PBMC libraries, 2 million PBMCs were stored in RNAlater at -80 degrees C until RNA extraction and were used to generate the libraries. Peripheral blood was subjected to Ficoll-Hypaque density gradient centrifugation to isolate PBMCs, which were then cryopreserved in liquid nitrogen. cDNA was synthesized by template-switch 5'RACE using a primer with a 10-nucleotide random unique molecular identifier that tagged each TCR transcript. Every sequencing run covered 15-18 subjects and yielded more than 180 million TCR-beta sequences. The RNeasy kit was used for extraction of total RNA. The KAPA Real-time Library Amplification kit was used to amplify TCR-beta VDJ regions with primers for the TCR constant region and the 5'RACE anchor. A first PCR added sample indexes and Illumina adaptors, after which a second PCR increased the library yield. After Ampure bead purification, the roughly 650 bp TCR product was size-selected on a 2% E-gel SizeSelection system. Before pooling, library quality was checked on a Bioanalyzer, concentration was measured with Qubit, and libraries were quantified with the Kapa Library Quantification kit. An Illumina HiSeq 2500 was used to sequence the libraries paired-end at 2 x 150 bp. To increase sequence diversity, about 25-31% phiX was spiked into each library pool. In the source study's methods: The UMI-based MiGEC pipeline processed quality-filtered reads and removed over 80% of raw TCR sequences during error correction. VDJ genes were aligned to IMGT germline references, and each clonotype was defined by a unique CDR3 amino acid sequence together with V-J genes. Clonal expansion, Shannon diversity and CDR3 relatedness (CalcPairwiseDistances, ClusterSamples) were evaluated with VDJtools, and phylogenetic trees were built with CLCbio workbench. Using coefficient-of-variation modelling across technical triplicates, the study counted a clone as expanded if it had at least 8 unique UMIs. In TCRdb, the public reads were trimmed at Q25 with fastp and aligned with MiXCR, with productive beta chains retained. When rows share a CDR3 protein, they turn into one entry using the most common DNA and genes. The V and J calls and clone size come from TCRdb's table, not from the authors' own analysis. The sample contains under 85,000 distinct CDR3 sequences, around an eighth of them found a single time. The biggest ten clones account for approximately 7.5% of the sample.

From the germline V gene, CDR1 is SGHRS and CDR2 is YFSETQ. V and J are trimmed by 5 bases and 2 bases, and the gene matches miss 2 bases of the junction. The CDR3, from cysteine to phenylalanine, totals 13 residues. The CDR3 DNA has 39 bases and is translated from base 1. The sample consisted of PBMCs. The rearranged chain carries TRBV5-1 and TRBJ2-5; 8 middle bases align to TRBD1. This TCR came from a woman between 45 and 60 years old in good health. The DNA is TGCGCCAGCAGTGGACAGGGACAAGAGACCCAGTACTTC. It translates as CASSGQGQETQYF.